A single sample is the source of the 3 T cell receptor beta chains below, sequenced in a study of blood T cells in healthy people across ages (dated by TCRdb to the mid-2010s). The library was built by means of 5' RACE. Sequencer: Illumina HiSeq 2500. A second PCR of roughly 7 to 12 cycles was performed with a sample-barcoded 5' primer and a J-beta primer mix. TCRdb reprocessed the public reads (quality trimming at Q25 with fastp, clone calling with MiXCR) and kept in-frame beta chains. CDR3 protein sequences are deduplicated, and each keeps its most common genes and DNA. In this sample the table shows hundreds of thousands of distinct CDR3 sequences, more than 25% of which occur a single time. 15% to 20% of the sample belongs to the ten largest clones. The sequenced material came from blood. These receptors were collected from a woman older than 75 in good health.

The sample holds a few counts of this clonotype. The chain employs TRBV29-1 and TRBJ2-2, with D possibly TRBD1 on 6 matching bases. CDR1 and CDR2 from the germline V gene are SQVTM and ANQGSEA. V dropped 4 bases and J dropped 4 bases, with 13 bases sitting between them. The CDR3 runs to 14 residues. The CDR3, as DNA: TGCAGCGTTGGACAGGCCGCGGGCACCGGGGAGCTGTTTTTT. Translated, it gives CSVGQAAGTGELFF.

This clonotype was detected only a few times. V usage is TRBV6-2 or TRBV6-3 and J usage is TRBJ2-2; possibly TRBD1 for D (6 bases). The length of the CDR3 is 14 residues. V was shortened by 5 bases and J by 3 bases, with 10 bases between the two germline ends. Germline V lookup: CDR1 MNHEY, CDR2 SVGEGT. CDR3 DNA: TGTGCCAGCAGTGCGCACAGGGACACCGGGGAGCTGTTTTTT. Residues: CASSAHRDTGELFF.

DNA for the CDR3: TGTGCCAGCAGCTCGACAGGGTTAGAGGGCTACACCTTC. This translates into CASSSTGLEGYTF. The V and J genes are TRBV5-6 and TRBJ1-2; 7 bases are shared with TRBD1. The CDR3 is made up of 13 amino acids. Losses at the gene ends were 3 bases for V and 8 bases for J; bases not matched to a gene: 7. CDR1 SGHDT and CDR2 YYEEEE come from the germline V gene.